This TCR beta chain comes out of a study of post-analysis software for immune sequencing data. Study findings and constraints: Controls' normalized Chao1 diversity significantly exceeded that of multiple sclerosis patients. The study found TRBV5-6, TRBV5-1 and TRBV20-1 among four to six TRBV segments more frequent in patients than controls.

Included in the TCR beta cDNA libraries were unique molecular identifiers. TCRdb re-called the PCR reads through MiXCR, storing one row per CDR3 protein. This sample carries about 560,000 distinct CDR3 sequences, about 40% of them seen once, and the ten largest clones take roughly 1.8%. Concerning this clonotype: Its specificity is not known.

CDR1 MNHEY and CDR2 SVGAGI come from the germline V gene. This CDR3 contains 16 residues. The V and J ends lost 4 bases and 10 bases respectively, with 25 bases between them. The receptor's source is a girl under 18 with multiple sclerosis. This rearrangement joins TRBV6-5 to TRBJ1-2; D call uncertain. Sample: blood. The CDR3 reads CASSSTSRVQNNDYTF. In DNA, the CDR3 is TGTGCCAGCAGTTCGACCTCCCGGGTCCAGAATAATGACTACACCTTC.